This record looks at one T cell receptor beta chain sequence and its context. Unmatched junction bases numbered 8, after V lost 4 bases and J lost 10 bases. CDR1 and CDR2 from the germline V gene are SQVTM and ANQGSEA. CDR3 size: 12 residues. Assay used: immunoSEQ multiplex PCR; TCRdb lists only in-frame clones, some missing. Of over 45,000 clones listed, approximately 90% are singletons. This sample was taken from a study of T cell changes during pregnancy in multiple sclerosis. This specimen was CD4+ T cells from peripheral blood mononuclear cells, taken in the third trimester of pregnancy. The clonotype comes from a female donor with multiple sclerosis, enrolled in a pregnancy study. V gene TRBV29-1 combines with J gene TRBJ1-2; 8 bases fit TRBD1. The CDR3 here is CSVAGQGWDYTF. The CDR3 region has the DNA TGCAGCGTTGCTGGACAGGGATGGGACTACACCTTC.